What follows are 5 T cell receptor beta chains derived from one specimen sequenced in a study of blood T cell repertoires in COVID-19. TCRdb's table, derived via immunoSEQ multiplex PCR, lists solely in-frame clones and lacks some. Seen here are approximately 74,000 clones, 84% observed once, and the top ten hold about a third. Specimen: peripheral blood. These receptor sequences come from a man between 65 and 79 years old with acute or convalescent COVID-19.

This chain joins TRBV24-1 and TRBJ2-1; 15 bases map to TRBD2. The CDR3 runs 16 residues. CDR1 and CDR2 (germline): KGHDR, SFDVKD. V dropped 8 bases and J dropped 5; count of bases not matched to a gene: 6. CDR3 residues: CATMGLAGGLHNEQFF. The DNA for the CDR3 is TGTGCCACCATGGGACTAGCGGGAGGATTGCACAATGAGCAGTTCTTC.

The sample holds one count of this clone. The chain recombines TRBV4-3 with TRBJ1-5, with no clear D. The CDR3 loop spans 14 amino acids. The V end was cut by 0 bases, the J end by 6 bases, with 9 bases between. Germline assignment: CDR1 LGHNA and CDR2 YSLEER. The DNA for the CDR3 is TGCGCCAGCAGCCAAGACCCTGGGAGTCAGCCCCAGCATTTT. It specifies CASSQDPGSQPQHF.

The chain joins TRBV12-5 to TRBJ2-3; D ambiguous. Germline CDR1 reads LGHNT; CDR2 reads FRNRAP. Trimming left V 6 bases short and J 1 base short, with 14 bases between. CDR3 length: 15 residues. The CDR3 DNA reads TGTGCTAGTGGGTCCGGAATCCGGGGCACAGATACGCAGTATTTT. Protein product: CASGSGIRGTDTQYF.

The chain uses TRBV6-6 and TRBJ1-6; the match to TRBD1 covers 8 bases. This CDR3 comprises 15 residues. J gave up 8 bases and V 0 bases, and 3 bases lay outside the gene matches. The V gene's germline CDR1 is MNHNY and CDR2 SVGAGI (reference sequence). The CDR3 DNA sequence: TGTGCCAGCAGTTACTCCCAGGGGGCGGATTCACCCCTCCACTTT. This codes for CASSYSQGADSPLHF.

The chain employs TRBV3-1 (or the pseudogene TRBV3-2) and TRBJ2-1; TRBD2 matches at 8 bases. Trimming cost V 4 bases and J 6 bases; bases outside gene matches: 14. Germline assignment: CDR1 LGHDT and CDR2 YNNKEL (reference sequence). The CDR3 has 17 amino acids. The CDR3 DNA follows: TGTGCCAGCAGCCCAAGGACTCTAAGCGGGAGACCCAATGAGCAGTTCTTC. Encoded protein: CASSPRTLSGRPNEQFF.